The 2 T cell receptor beta chains below all came from one sample that was sequenced in a study of blood T cell repertoires in COVID-19 (dated by TCRdb to 2020 to 2022). The library relied on the immunoSEQ multiplex PCR assay. Sourced from immuneACCESS, this table was stored by TCRdb with only in-frame sequences that have V and J called. A share of the clones is absent; for the studies checked, an unresolved V gene accounts for under half, and the remainder has no known explanation. The sample table shows 250,000 to 300,000 clones, and 87% are seen once. The leading ten clones occupy about 2% of the sample. Sample: peripheral blood. The receptors come from a woman aged 45-59 years who had recovered from COVID-19.

This clone was seen only once. The CDR3 is CASSLAKRGAGTEAFF. The DNA of the CDR3 is TGTGCCAGCAGCTTGGCCAAGCGGGGGGCCGGCACTGAAGCTTTCTTT. V gene TRBV5-6 combines with J gene TRBJ1-1; a possible D gene is TRBD1 (6 bases). This CDR3 has 16 amino acids. Trimming removed 0 bases at V and 4 bases at J, with 16 bases between. From germline, CDR1 is SGHDT and CDR2 YYEEEE.

This sequence joins TRBV4-3 and TRBJ2-4; tentative D call: TRBD1 (5 bases). Between the trimmed V and J ends, which lost 1 base and 4 bases, there was a span of 14 bases. There are 16 residues in the CDR3. The germline V gene has CDR1 LGHNA and CDR2 YSLEER. This CDR3 is CASSQAPPAGKNIQYF. The CDR3 nucleotides are TGCGCCAGCAGCCAAGCCCCCCCCGCAGGGAAAAACATTCAGTACTTC.